The entry below gives a single TCR beta chain sequence along with its context. The data derive from a study of blood T cell repertoires in COVID-19. Looking at the study overall: COVID-19 samples collected from the United States, Italy and Spain covered acute and convalescent phases. PBMCs, B-cell-depleted T cells, or T cells were the source of the cDNA or gDNA that made up the material.

Trimming at V came to 6 bases and at J to 4 bases, leaving 9 bases not matched to a gene. This CDR3 contains 16 residues. Germline V CDR1 and CDR2: SNHLY, FYNNEI. As processed by the authors: Reference gene primer amplification yielded estimated nucleated cell counts. The table came from immunoSEQ multiplex PCR; TCRdb's copy has only in-frame clones and leaves some out. V and J calls and clone size come straight from that table; D and trimming were deduced from the DNA. The sample lists under 400,000 clones, roughly 88% seen once, with roughly 2.8% in the top ten. The rearrangement links TRBV2 to TRBJ2-3; the match to TRBD2 covers 11 bases. The clonotype was recovered from a woman aged 25 to 39 with COVID-19, enrolled during active disease. What was sequenced was peripheral blood. DNA of the CDR3: TGTGCCAGCAGGAGGGGACTAGCGGTAGCAGCAGATACGCAGTATTTT. Translated, it gives CASRRGLAVAADTQYF.